These 8 T cell receptor beta chains were all obtained from the same sample, sequenced in a study of beta chain features in type 1 diabetes. Overall study results and limits: Type 1 diabetes patients showed a moderate but significant shortening of TCRB CDR3s in all four CD4+ subsets.

As every portion of the isolated RNA was reverse transcribed, the sequencing read expressed TCRB transcripts. The method was immunoSEQ multiplex PCR; TCRdb's version includes in-frame clones alone and lacks a portion of them. The sample lists hundreds of thousands of clones, over 12% occurring once. These receptors have no identified antigens. Sequencing used naive CD4+ T cells from blood. The receptors were gathered from a man between 18 and 35 years old with type 1 diabetes.

This clone has a handful of counts. V is TRBV30 and J is TRBJ1-2; a possible D gene is TRBD1 (5 bases). Germline V lookup: CDR1 GTSNPN, CDR2 SVGIG (reference sequence). V gave up 0 bases and J gave up 7 bases, with 12 bases separating them. The CDR3 extends over 13 amino acids. CDR3 sequence: CAWSVIGAPGYTF. As DNA, the CDR3 is TGTGCCTGGAGTGTAATCGGGGCGCCTGGCTACACCTTC.

This clone was seen only a few times. V and J are TRBV2 and TRBJ2-2; TRBD2 aligns across 9 bases. CDR1 is SNHLY and CDR2 is FYNNEI in the germline V gene. J gave up 6 bases and V 4 bases, and 6 bases lay outside the gene matches. This CDR3 spans 15 amino acids. The CDR3 here is CASSVLAGVPGELFF. In nucleotides, the CDR3 is TGTGCCAGCAGTGTTTTAGCGGGAGTACCCGGGGAGCTGTTTTTT.

This rearrangement joins TRBV5-4 to TRBJ2-5; D gene uncertain. V was cut by 2 bases and J by 5 bases, with 16 bases left in between. Germline V gene data show CDR1 as SGHNT and CDR2 as YYREEE (reference sequence). The length of the CDR3 is 15 residues. The CDR3 loop is CASSFGQLGKETQYF. The CDR3 bases are TGTGCCAGCAGCTTCGGGCAGCTGGGGAAGGAGACCCAGTACTTC.

The rearrangement uses TRBV5-1 and TRBJ2-7; D not resolved. The CDR3 has 12 amino acids. Germline values: CDR1 SGHRS, CDR2 YFSETQ. V lost 4 bases and J lost 2, with 7 bases in between. This chain's CDR3 is CASSPQPYEQYF. The CDR3 DNA sequence: TGCGCCAGCAGCCCCCAGCCCTACGAGCAGTACTTC.

The chain has TRBV27 and TRBJ2-7, with D perhaps TRBD1 or TRBD2 (6 bases each). Germline V gene lookup returns CDR1 MNHEY and CDR2 SMNVEV (reference sequence). The CDR3 spans 16 residues. V was pared by 1 base and J by 0 bases, with 13 bases between. CDR3 in amino acids: CASSLYRGGRSYEQYF. The CDR3 nucleotides are TGTGCCAGCAGTTTATACCGTGGGGGGCGCTCCTACGAGCAGTACTTC.

Only a few counts were recorded for this clone. The V gene is TRBV7-9, the J gene TRBJ2-3, with 10 positions matching TRBD2. J gave up 2 bases and V 4 bases, and 6 bases lay outside the gene matches. This CDR3 is 16 amino acids long. CDR1 and CDR2 from the germline V gene are SEHNR and FQNEAQ (reference sequence). As DNA, the CDR3 is TGTGCCAGCAGCTCCCATACTAGCGGGGCCACAGATACGCAGTATTTT. This encodes CASSSHTSGATDTQYF.

The chain joins TRBV30 to TRBJ1-5; maybe TRBD1 (5 bases). Germline-derived CDR1 and CDR2 are GTSNPN and SVGIG (reference sequence). V was trimmed by 7 bases and J by 4 bases, leaving 17 bases between them. This CDR3 region has 14 residues. The CDR3 bases are TGTGCCTCCCGAGGCCCAGGGAAGAATCAGCCCCAGCATTTT. Its protein product is CASRGPGKNQPQHF.

The rearrangement joins TRBV2 to TRBJ1-2; 9 bases fit TRBD1. V shed 6 bases and J 0 bases; nucleotides not matched to a gene: 8. The length of the CDR3 is 16 residues. Per germline, CDR1 SNHLY and CDR2 FYNNEI. The CDR3 protein is CASSATGGSANYGYTF. The CDR3 DNA is TGTGCCAGCAGCGCAACAGGGGGCTCAGCTAACTATGGCTACACCTTC.